The 30 T cell receptor beta chains below all came from one sample that was sequenced in a study of T cell changes during pregnancy in multiple sclerosis. Sequencing was performed with immunoSEQ multiplex PCR; in TCRdb, only in-frame clones are kept and a portion is missing. The repertoire includes approximately 70,000 clones, around 91% of them detected once, and less than 0.85% sits in the top ten. This material consisted of peripheral blood, taken in the third trimester of pregnancy. The source of these receptors is a female donor in good health, enrolled as a control in a pregnancy study.

The chain links TRBV4-3 to TRBJ2-1, with a weak D call TRBD1 (6 bases). CDR1 LGHNA and CDR2 YSLEER come from the germline V gene. Trimming removed 4 bases at V and 0 bases at J, with 16 bases between. The CDR3 has 17 residues. The CDR3 protein is CASSPELGASSYNEQFF. DNA of the CDR3: TGCGCCAGCAGCCCCGAATTGGGGGCCAGCTCCTACAATGAGCAGTTCTTC.

V and J are TRBV19 and TRBJ1-2, with a weak D call TRBD1 (5 bases). There are 14 residues in the CDR3. Germline CDR1 reads LNHDA; CDR2 reads SQIVND (reference sequence). The V gene lost 4 bases and the J gene lost 3 bases, with 12 bases spanning the gap. The CDR3 DNA is TGTGCCAGTAGTAGTCAGGGAATGTACTATGGCTACACCTTC. Amino acids: CASSSQGMYYGYTF.

Only one count was recorded for this clone. The chain combines TRBV19 with TRBJ2-3, with 10 nucleotides matching TRBD1. With 5 bases clipped from V and 5 bases from J, the junction kept 10 bases outside the gene matches. The CDR3 contains 16 residues. Germline V gene lookup returns CDR1 LNHDA and CDR2 SQIVND (reference sequence). The CDR3 DNA follows: TGTGCCAGTAGTTTCGGGACAGGGGAATTTATAGATACGCAGTATTTT. Translation: CASSFGTGEFIDTQYF.

The rearrangement uses TRBV6-1 and TRBJ1-2; perhaps TRBD1 as D (6 bases). Germline V gives CDR1 MNHNS, CDR2 SASEGT. With 1 base removed from V and 0 bases from J, the gap between germline ends came to 9 bases. CDR3 length: 15 residues. The CDR3 nucleotides are TGTGCCAGCAGTGAAGACAGGGCCACTAACTATGGCTACACCTTC. Protein sequence: CASSEDRATNYGYTF.

This clone has just a few counts. The chain uses TRBV6-5 and TRBJ1-1; 7 nucleotides line up with TRBD1. After removal of 7 bases from V and 0 bases from J, the junction contained 8 bases not matched to a gene. Germline V gene data show CDR1 as MNHEY and CDR2 as SVGAGI. The CDR3 is 15 residues long. CDR3 region: CASTLGDSMNTEAFF. DNA of the CDR3: TGTGCCAGCACCCTAGGGGACAGCATGAACACTGAAGCTTTCTTT.

CDR3 nucleotides: TGTGCCAGCAGCGCGAACTACTATGGCTACACCTTC. As protein: CASSANYYGYTF. This rearrangement joins TRBV7-2 to TRBJ1-2; D unclear. The CDR3 sequence is 12 residues long. Germline values: CDR1 SGHTA, CDR2 FQGNSA. Trimming removed 5 bases from V and 3 bases from J, with 7 bases in between.

CDR3 sequence reads: CASSLFPSQSVEQYF. CDR3 sequence (DNA): TGTGCCAGCAGTTTATTTCCCTCCCAATCAGTGGAGCAGTACTTC. J is TRBJ2-7 and V is TRBV28; D is uncertain. In germline, CDR1 is MDHEN, CDR2 SYDVKM. V was cut by 1 base and J by 7 bases, with 17 bases left in between. The CDR3 loop spans 15 amino acids.

The V call is TRBV6-6, the J call TRBJ1-1; TRBD1 aligns across 9 bases. This CDR3 comprises 14 residues. CDR1 is MNHNY and CDR2 is SVGAGI in the germline V gene (reference sequence). V lost 5 bases to trimming and J lost 7 bases; unmatched junction nucleotides: 8. As DNA, the CDR3 is TGTGCCAGCAGTCAATTCCCGGGACAGGGTGAAGCTTTCTTT. Its protein is CASSQFPGQGEAFF.

The rearrangement links TRBV7-2 to TRBJ1-2; 8 positions match TRBD1. Trimming removed 5 bases from V and 7 bases from J; junction bases left unmatched: 6. In germline, CDR1 is SGHTA, CDR2 FQGNSA. The CDR3 consists of 13 residues. The CDR3 region has the DNA TGTGCCAGCAGCCCGGACAGGGAGGGTGGCTACACCTTC. Its translation: CASSPDREGGYTF.

The chain is built from TRBV7-8 and TRBJ2-7, with D uncertain. Trimming left V 2 bases short and J 5 bases short, with 4 bases between. The length of the CDR3 is 11 residues. The germline V gene has CDR1 SGHVS and CDR2 FQNEAQ. The CDR3 DNA follows: TGTGCCAGCAGCTTACTAGACGAGCAGTACTTC. As protein: CASSLLDEQYF. Full variable domain (outside the CDR3, taken from reference TRBV7-8 and TRBJ2-7): GAGVSQSPRYKVAKRGQDVALRCDPISGHVSLFWYQQALGQGPEFLTYFQNEAQLDKSGLPSDRFFAERPEGSVSTLKIQRTQQEDSAVYLCASSLLDEQYFGPGTRLTVT.

In its sample, this clone was seen once. V gene TRBV6-5 combines with J gene TRBJ2-1; a weak D match, TRBD2 (6 bases). Germline V lookup: CDR1 MNHEY, CDR2 SVGAGI. CDR3 size: 15 residues. The V gene lost 3 bases and the J gene lost 5 bases, with 14 bases spanning the gap. CDR3 bases: TGTGCCAGCAGTTATACCACTAGCAGAGACAATGAGCAGTTCTTC. Translating gives CASSYTTSRDNEQFF.

The rearrangement links TRBV11-2 to TRBJ1-1; D not certain. Germline CDR1 reads SGHAT; CDR2 reads FQNNGV. There are 14 residues in the CDR3. V was pared by 4 bases and J by 0 bases, with 9 bases between. The CDR3 loop is CASSSELMNTEAFF. CDR3 sequence (DNA): TGTGCCAGCAGCTCGGAGCTAATGAACACTGAAGCTTTCTTT. Together with reference TRBV11-2 and TRBJ1-1, the CDR3 gives the full variable domain: EAGVAQSPRYKIIEKRQSVAFWCNPISGHATLYWYQQILGQGPKLLIQFQNNGVVDDSQLPKDRFSAERLKGVDSTLKIQPAKLEDSAVYLCASSSELMNTEAFFGQGTRLTVV.

The gene calls are TRBV18 and TRBJ2-7; TRBD1 agrees at 7 bases. The length of the CDR3 is 13 residues. CDR1 is KGHSH, CDR2 LQKENI, per germline. Unmatched junction bases numbered 4, after V lost 5 bases and J lost 3 bases. The CDR3 DNA follows: TGTGCCAGCTCATTACGGGACAGCTACGAGCAGTACTTC. It is translated as CASSLRDSYEQYF.

V gene TRBV4-3 combines with J gene TRBJ1-2; D is unclear. The CDR3 covers 13 residues. Germline V CDR1 and CDR2: LGHNA, YSLEER. V was clipped by 1 base and J by 5 bases, with 8 bases between them. The CDR3 region is CASSQVAGYGYTF. The CDR3 nucleotides are TGCGCCAGCAGCCAAGTGGCAGGATATGGCTACACCTTC.

CDR3 protein: CASSRTGGLYGYTF. The CDR3 DNA reads as TGTGCCAGCAGCCGGACAGGGGGCTTATATGGCTACACCTTC. V and J are TRBV25-1 and TRBJ1-2; 11 bases align to TRBD1. This CDR3 comprises 14 residues. CDR1 and CDR2 (germline): MGHDK, SYGVNS. The trim removed 6 bases at V and 5 bases at J, leaving 5 bases unmatched.

This chain uses TRBV5-1 with TRBJ2-2; 7 bases agree with TRBD1. Germline CDR1 is SGHRS and CDR2 is YFSETQ. Trimming cost V 6 bases and J 4 bases; bases outside gene matches: 9. CDR3 length: 15 amino acids. This chain's CDR3 is CASTAGGSGTGELFF. CDR3 nucleotide sequence: TGCGCCAGCACCGCAGGGGGATCGGGCACCGGGGAGCTGTTTTTT.

The V call is TRBV30, the J call TRBJ1-5, with a tentative D call TRBD1 (5 bases). V lost 1 base and J lost 8, with 12 bases in between. The CDR3 extends over 13 amino acids. Germline lookup yields CDR1 GTSNPN and CDR2 SVGIG (reference sequence). CDR3 sequence reads: CAWSAGRVEPQHF. DNA of the CDR3: TGTGCCTGGAGTGCGGGCAGGGTAGAGCCCCAGCATTTT.

The rearrangement links TRBV6-5 to TRBJ1-2, with TRBD1 as a possible D gene (6 bases). Germline V gene data show CDR1 as MNHEY and CDR2 as SVGAGI. The CDR3 consists of 13 residues. Trimming cost V 0 bases and J 8 bases, with 10 bases left between them. The CDR3 sequence is CASSYSRGEGYTF. The CDR3 DNA follows: TGTGCCAGCAGTTACTCCAGGGGTGAAGGCTACACCTTC.

The CDR3, as DNA: TGTGCCAGCAGCTTAGATTTTTCTAGCGGGAGGCGGGGTGAGCAGTTCTTC. This sequence encodes CASSLDFSSGRRGEQFF. This rearrangement joins TRBV11-2 to TRBJ2-1, with 11 bases aligning to TRBD2. This CDR3 has 17 residues. The germline CDR1 and CDR2 sequences are SGHAT and FQNNGV. The V segment lost 0 bases and the J segment 9 bases; nucleotides outside the gene matches: 10.

The chain combines TRBV27 with TRBJ2-3; 7 bases line up with TRBD1. The germline gives CDR1 MNHEY, CDR2 SMNVEV (reference sequence). The CDR3 spans 15 residues. The V gene end was trimmed by 2 bases and the J gene end by 4 bases; junction bases not matched to a gene: 6. CDR3 sequence (DNA): TGTGCCAGCAGTTTAGGCAGGGGGATGTCAGATACGCAGTATTTT. Encoded protein: CASSLGRGMSDTQYF.

The chain is built from TRBV19 and TRBJ1-2; the D gene is possibly TRBD1 (6 bases). Germline lookup yields CDR1 LNHDA and CDR2 SQIVND (reference sequence). The CDR3 has 13 amino acids. V was cut by 3 bases and J by 6 bases, with 11 bases left in between. This CDR3 reads CASSISNRDGYTF. The DNA for the CDR3 is TGTGCCAGTAGTATTTCAAACAGGGATGGCTACACCTTC.

V is TRBV7-2 and J is TRBJ1-3, with TRBD1 as a possible D gene (5 bases). Trimming left V 4 bases short and J 3 bases short, with 7 bases between. The CDR3 is 13 amino acids. Germline CDR1 is SGHTA and CDR2 is FQGNSA. For the CDR3, the DNA is TGTGCCAGCAGCTCGGGGGGTGGAAACACCATATATTTT. It specifies CASSSGGGNTIYF.

In this sample, this clone turned up a few times. The V call is TRBV29-1, the J call TRBJ1-1, with D hard to call. Germline CDR1 reads SQVTM; CDR2 reads ANQGSEA. V was clipped by 0 bases and J by 0 bases, with 5 bases between them. This CDR3 has 13 residues. The CDR3: CSVEDELNTEAFF. Here the CDR3 DNA reads TGCAGCGTTGAAGATGAGTTGAACACTGAAGCTTTCTTT. Full variable domain (missing parts from reference TRBV29-1 and TRBJ1-1): SAVISQKPSRDICQRGTSLTIQCQVDSQVTMMFWYRQQPGQSLTLIATANQGSEATYESGFVIDKFPISRPNLTFSTLTVSNMSPEDSSIYLCSVEDELNTEAFFGQGTRLTVV.

V gene TRBV19 combines with J gene TRBJ2-7, with 11 nucleotides matching TRBD1. V shed 5 bases and J 3 bases; nucleotides not matched to a gene: 6. This CDR3 spans 15 amino acids. Germline V gene lookup returns CDR1 LNHDA and CDR2 SQIVND (reference sequence). For the CDR3, the DNA is TGTGCCAGTAGTCCAGGGACAGGGGGAGACTACGAGCAGTACTTC. As protein: CASSPGTGGDYEQYF. The variable domain in full, with the rest retrieved from reference TRBV19 and TRBJ2-7, is DGGITQSPKYLFRKEGQNVTLSCEQNLNHDAMYWYRQDPGQGLRLIYYSQIVNDFQKGDIAEGYSVSREKKESFPLTVTSAQKNPTAFYLCASSPGTGGDYEQYFGPGTRLTVT.

The CDR3 DNA reads as TGTGCCAGCACATCCAGGCTTAGCTACACCTTC. It codes for CASTSRLSYTF. The chain recombines TRBV6-6 with TRBJ1-2; no clear D gene. The germline CDR1 and CDR2 sequences are MNHNY and SVGAGI (reference sequence). The V end lost 7 bases, the J end lost 9 bases, and 12 bases lay between the germline ends. This CDR3 region has 11 residues.

The rearrangement joins TRBV27 to TRBJ1-1; perhaps TRBD1 as D (6 bases). The CDR3 spans 14 residues. Germline CDR1 reads MNHEY; CDR2 reads SMNVEV (reference sequence). The ends were cut back, 2 bases at V and 5 bases at J, with 12 bases in the middle. The CDR3 DNA sequence: TGTGCCAGCAGTTTAAAGGGGGTTCGGACTGAAGCTTTCTTT. It specifies CASSLKGVRTEAFF.

The chain has TRBV7-9 and TRBJ2-5; D gene unclear. Looked up from germline, CDR1 is SEHNR and CDR2 is FQNEAQ (reference sequence). CDR3 size: 13 residues. The germline V and J ends were trimmed by 5 bases and 5 bases, with 12 bases remaining between them. CDR3 region: CASSLDSGETQYF. DNA of the CDR3: TGTGCCAGCAGCCTCGACTCTGGGGAGACCCAGTACTTC.

The chain is built from TRBV21-1 and TRBJ2-7; TRBD2 is the table's D call and was not checked against the DNA. TRBV21-1 is flagged as a pseudogene. The CDR3 extends over 12 amino acids. Here the CDR3 reads CARRGLYYEQYF. CDR3 DNA sequence: TGTGCCAGAAGGGGACTATACTACGAGCAGTACTTC.

The rearrangement links TRBV29-1 to TRBJ1-2; a possible D gene is TRBD1 (5 bases). V was cut by 6 bases and J by 7 bases, with 24 bases left in between. The CDR3 runs 15 residues. Germline CDR1 reads SQVTM; CDR2 reads ANQGSEA. The chain's CDR3 is CSVTDPTGPYSGYTF. DNA of the CDR3: TGCAGCGTGACCGACCCTACAGGACCGTATAGTGGCTACACCTTC.

Regarding this clone: Germline and junction disagree at one end, which may indicate a read error. This chain links TRBV4-3 with TRBJ1-2; D is perhaps TRBD1 (5 bases). Germline CDR1 reads LGHNA; CDR2 reads YSLEER. CDR3 length: 15 amino acids. CDR3 residues: CASSQESSGYYGYIF. The CDR3 DNA reads as TGCGCCAGCAGCCAAGAGTCTTCAGGGTACTATGGCTACATCTTC.